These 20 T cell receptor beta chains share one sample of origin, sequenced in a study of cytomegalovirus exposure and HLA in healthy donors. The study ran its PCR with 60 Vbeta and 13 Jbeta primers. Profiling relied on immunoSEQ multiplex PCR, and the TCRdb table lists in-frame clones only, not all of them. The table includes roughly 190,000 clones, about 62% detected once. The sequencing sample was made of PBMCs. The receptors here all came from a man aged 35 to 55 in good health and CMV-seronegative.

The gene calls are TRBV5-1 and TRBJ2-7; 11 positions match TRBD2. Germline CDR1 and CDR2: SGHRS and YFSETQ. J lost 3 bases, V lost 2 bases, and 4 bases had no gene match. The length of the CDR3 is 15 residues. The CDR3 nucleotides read TGCGCCAGCAGCTTAGGGACTAGCGGCTTCTACGAGCAGTACTTC. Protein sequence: CASSLGTSGFYEQYF.

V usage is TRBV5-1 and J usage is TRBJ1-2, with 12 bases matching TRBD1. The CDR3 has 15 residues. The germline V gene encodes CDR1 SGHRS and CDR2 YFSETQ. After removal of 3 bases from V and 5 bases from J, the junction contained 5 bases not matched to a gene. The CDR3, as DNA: TGCGCCAGCAGCTCGGGGACAGGGGGCTGGTATGGCTACACCTTC. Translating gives CASSSGTGGWYGYTF. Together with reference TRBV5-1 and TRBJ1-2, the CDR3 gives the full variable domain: KAGVTQTPRYLIKTRGQQVTLSCSPISGHRSVSWYQQTPGQGLQFLFEYFSETQRNKGNFPGRFSGRQFSNSRSEMNVSTLELGDSALYLCASSSGTGGWYGYTFGSGTRLTVV.

CDR3 amino acids: CASSLGGASDYEQYF. The CDR3 DNA reads TGTGCCAGCAGCTTGGGGGGGGCTAGCGACTACGAGCAGTACTTC. The chain couples TRBV7-2 to TRBJ2-7; tentative D call: TRBD2 (7 bases). In germline, CDR1 is SGHTA, CDR2 FQGNSA. V lost 3 bases to trimming and J lost 3 bases, with 15 bases between them. The CDR3 is 15 residues long. The entire variable domain, with the rest obtained from reference TRBV7-2 and TRBJ2-7, is as follows: GAGVSQSPSNKVTEKGKDVELRCDPISGHTALYWYRQSLGQGLEFLIYFQGNSAPDKSGLPSDRFSAERTGGSVSTLTIQRTQQEDSAVYLCASSLGGASDYEQYFGPGTRLTVT.

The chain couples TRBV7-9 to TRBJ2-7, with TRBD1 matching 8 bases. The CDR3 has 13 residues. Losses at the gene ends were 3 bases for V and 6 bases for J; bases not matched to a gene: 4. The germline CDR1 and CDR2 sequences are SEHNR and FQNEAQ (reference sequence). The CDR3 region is CASSFGQGGEQYF. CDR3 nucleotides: TGTGCCAGCAGCTTCGGACAGGGCGGCGAGCAGTACTTC.

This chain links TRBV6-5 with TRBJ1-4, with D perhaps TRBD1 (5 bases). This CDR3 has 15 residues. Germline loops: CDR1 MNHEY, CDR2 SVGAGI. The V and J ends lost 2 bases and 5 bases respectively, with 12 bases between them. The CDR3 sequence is CASSYGGGVNEKLFF. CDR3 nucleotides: TGTGCCAGCAGTTACGGGGGAGGTGTGAATGAAAAACTGTTTTTT.

In DNA, the CDR3 is TGCGCCAGCAGCTTGTTGGGTGTGGGGCTCAATGAGCAGTTCTTC. It is translated as CASSLLGVGLNEQFF. This chain uses TRBV5-1 with TRBJ2-1, with a possible D match to TRBD1 (5 bases). Germline assignment: CDR1 SGHRS and CDR2 YFSETQ. The CDR3 consists of 15 residues. V shed 1 base and J shed 6 bases, with 14 bases lying between them.

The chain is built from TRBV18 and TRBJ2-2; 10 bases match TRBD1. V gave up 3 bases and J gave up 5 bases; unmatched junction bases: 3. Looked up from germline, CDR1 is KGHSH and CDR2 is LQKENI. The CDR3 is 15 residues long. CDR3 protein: CASSPPGQGTGELFF. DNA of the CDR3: TGTGCCAGCTCACCCCCGGGACAGGGGACCGGGGAGCTGTTTTTT. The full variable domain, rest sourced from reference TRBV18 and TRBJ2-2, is NAGVMQNPRHLVRRRGQEARLRCSPMKGHSHVYWYRQLPEEGLKFMVYLQKENIIDESGMPKERFSAEFPKEGPSILRIQQVVRGDSAAYFCASSPPGQGTGELFFGEGSRLTVL.

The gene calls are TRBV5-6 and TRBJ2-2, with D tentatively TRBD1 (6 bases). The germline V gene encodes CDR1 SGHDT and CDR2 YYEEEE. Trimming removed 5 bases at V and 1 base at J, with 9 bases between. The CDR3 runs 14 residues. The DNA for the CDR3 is TGTGCCAGCAGAATGGACAGGAACACCGGGGAGCTGTTTTTT. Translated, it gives CASRMDRNTGELFF.

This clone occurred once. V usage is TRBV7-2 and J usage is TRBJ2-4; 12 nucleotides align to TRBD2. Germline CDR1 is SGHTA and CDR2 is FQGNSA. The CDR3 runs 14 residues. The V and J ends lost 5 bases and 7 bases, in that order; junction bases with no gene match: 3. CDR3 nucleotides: TGTGCCAGCAGCGCACTAGCGGGAGGCAACATTCAGTACTTC. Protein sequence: CASSALAGGNIQYF.

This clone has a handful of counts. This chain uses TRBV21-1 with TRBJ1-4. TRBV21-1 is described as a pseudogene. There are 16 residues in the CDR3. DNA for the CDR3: TGTGCCAGCAGCAAAGTTGAATGGGGGGTCGGGGAAAAACTGTTTTTT. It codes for CASSKVEWGVGEKLFF.

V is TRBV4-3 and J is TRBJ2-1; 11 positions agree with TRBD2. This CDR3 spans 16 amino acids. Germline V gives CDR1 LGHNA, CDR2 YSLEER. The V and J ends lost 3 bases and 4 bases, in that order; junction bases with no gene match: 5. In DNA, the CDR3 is TGCGCCAGCAGCCAGGAAATAGCGGGAGGGTACAATGAGCAGTTCTTC. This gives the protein CASSQEIAGGYNEQFF.

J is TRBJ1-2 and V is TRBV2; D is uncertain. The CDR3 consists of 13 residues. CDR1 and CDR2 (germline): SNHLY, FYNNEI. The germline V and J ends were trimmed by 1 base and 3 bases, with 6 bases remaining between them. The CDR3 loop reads CASSEESDYGYTF. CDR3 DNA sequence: TGTGCCAGCAGTGAAGAATCCGACTATGGCTACACCTTC. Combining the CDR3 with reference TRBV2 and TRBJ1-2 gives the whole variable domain EPEVTQTPSHQVTQMGQEVILRCVPISNHLYFYWYRQILGQKVEFLVSFYNNEISEKSEIFDDQFSVERPDGSNFTLKIRSTKLEDSAMYFCASSEESDYGYTFGSGTRLTVV.

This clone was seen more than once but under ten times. CDR3 amino acids: CASSFGTNTEAFF. The CDR3 nucleotides read TGTGCCAGCAGCTTCGGGACAAACACTGAAGCTTTCTTT. The rearrangement joins TRBV11-3 to TRBJ1-1, with D possibly being TRBD1 (6 bases). V was cut by 3 bases and J by 2 bases, with 7 bases left in between. There are 13 residues in the CDR3. Germline CDR1 reads SGHNT; CDR2 reads YENEEA.

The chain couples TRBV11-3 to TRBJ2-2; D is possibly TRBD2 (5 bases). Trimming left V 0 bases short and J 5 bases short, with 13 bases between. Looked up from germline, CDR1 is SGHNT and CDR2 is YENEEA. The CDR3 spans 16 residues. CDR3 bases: TGTGCCAGCAGCTTAGAGGTCGGCAGAGGGACCGGGGAGCTGTTTTTT. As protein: CASSLEVGRGTGELFF.

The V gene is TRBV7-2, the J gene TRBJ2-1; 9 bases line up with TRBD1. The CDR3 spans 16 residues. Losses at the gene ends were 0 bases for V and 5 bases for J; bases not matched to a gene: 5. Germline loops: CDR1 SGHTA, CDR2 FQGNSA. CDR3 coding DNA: TGTGCCAGCAGCTTAGCTCCGGGACAGGGAGACAATGAGCAGTTCTTC. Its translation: CASSLAPGQGDNEQFF.

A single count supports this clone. In DNA, the CDR3 is TGCGCCAGCAGCCCTGGGACAAATTACAATGAGCAGTTCTTC. It encodes CASSPGTNYNEQFF. The chain couples TRBV5-1 to TRBJ2-1; a weak D match, TRBD1 (6 bases). The CDR3 is made up of 14 amino acids. Germline CDR1 SGHRS, CDR2 YFSETQ. The V gene lost 4 bases and the J gene lost 4 bases, with 12 bases spanning the gap. The full variable domain, rest sourced from reference TRBV5-1 and TRBJ2-1, is KAGVTQTPRYLIKTRGQQVTLSCSPISGHRSVSWYQQTPGQGLQFLFEYFSETQRNKGNFPGRFSGRQFSNSRSEMNVSTLELGDSALYLCASSPGTNYNEQFFGPGTRLTVL.

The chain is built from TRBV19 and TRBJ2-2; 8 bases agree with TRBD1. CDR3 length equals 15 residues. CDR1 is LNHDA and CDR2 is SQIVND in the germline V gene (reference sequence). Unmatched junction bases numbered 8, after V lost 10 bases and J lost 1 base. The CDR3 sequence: CATSPDRENTGELFF. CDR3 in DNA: TGTGCCACTTCACCGGACAGGGAGAACACCGGGGAGCTGTTTTTT.

DNA for the CDR3: TGCGCCAGCAGCCAAGATTTGGGACAGTTTAACTATGGCTACACCTTC. Its translation is CASSQDLGQFNYGYTF. The rearrangement uses TRBV4-3 and TRBJ1-2, with 7 bases that match TRBD1. Germline CDR1 and CDR2: LGHNA and YSLEER. V lost 0 bases to trimming and J lost 1 base; unmatched junction nucleotides: 5. This CDR3 has 16 residues.

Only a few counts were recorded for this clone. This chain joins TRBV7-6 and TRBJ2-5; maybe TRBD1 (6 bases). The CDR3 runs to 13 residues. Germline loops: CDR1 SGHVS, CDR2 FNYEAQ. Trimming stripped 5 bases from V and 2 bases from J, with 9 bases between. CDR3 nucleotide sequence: TGTGCCAGCAGCCTAGGACAGCAAGAGACCCAGTACTTC. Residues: CASSLGQQETQYF.

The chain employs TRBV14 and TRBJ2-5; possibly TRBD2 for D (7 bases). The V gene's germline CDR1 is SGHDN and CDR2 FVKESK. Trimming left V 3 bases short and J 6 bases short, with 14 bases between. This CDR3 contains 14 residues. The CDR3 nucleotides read TGTGCCAGCAGCCAGATGGGGGGGCGAAAGACCCAGTACTTC. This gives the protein CASSQMGGRKTQYF.